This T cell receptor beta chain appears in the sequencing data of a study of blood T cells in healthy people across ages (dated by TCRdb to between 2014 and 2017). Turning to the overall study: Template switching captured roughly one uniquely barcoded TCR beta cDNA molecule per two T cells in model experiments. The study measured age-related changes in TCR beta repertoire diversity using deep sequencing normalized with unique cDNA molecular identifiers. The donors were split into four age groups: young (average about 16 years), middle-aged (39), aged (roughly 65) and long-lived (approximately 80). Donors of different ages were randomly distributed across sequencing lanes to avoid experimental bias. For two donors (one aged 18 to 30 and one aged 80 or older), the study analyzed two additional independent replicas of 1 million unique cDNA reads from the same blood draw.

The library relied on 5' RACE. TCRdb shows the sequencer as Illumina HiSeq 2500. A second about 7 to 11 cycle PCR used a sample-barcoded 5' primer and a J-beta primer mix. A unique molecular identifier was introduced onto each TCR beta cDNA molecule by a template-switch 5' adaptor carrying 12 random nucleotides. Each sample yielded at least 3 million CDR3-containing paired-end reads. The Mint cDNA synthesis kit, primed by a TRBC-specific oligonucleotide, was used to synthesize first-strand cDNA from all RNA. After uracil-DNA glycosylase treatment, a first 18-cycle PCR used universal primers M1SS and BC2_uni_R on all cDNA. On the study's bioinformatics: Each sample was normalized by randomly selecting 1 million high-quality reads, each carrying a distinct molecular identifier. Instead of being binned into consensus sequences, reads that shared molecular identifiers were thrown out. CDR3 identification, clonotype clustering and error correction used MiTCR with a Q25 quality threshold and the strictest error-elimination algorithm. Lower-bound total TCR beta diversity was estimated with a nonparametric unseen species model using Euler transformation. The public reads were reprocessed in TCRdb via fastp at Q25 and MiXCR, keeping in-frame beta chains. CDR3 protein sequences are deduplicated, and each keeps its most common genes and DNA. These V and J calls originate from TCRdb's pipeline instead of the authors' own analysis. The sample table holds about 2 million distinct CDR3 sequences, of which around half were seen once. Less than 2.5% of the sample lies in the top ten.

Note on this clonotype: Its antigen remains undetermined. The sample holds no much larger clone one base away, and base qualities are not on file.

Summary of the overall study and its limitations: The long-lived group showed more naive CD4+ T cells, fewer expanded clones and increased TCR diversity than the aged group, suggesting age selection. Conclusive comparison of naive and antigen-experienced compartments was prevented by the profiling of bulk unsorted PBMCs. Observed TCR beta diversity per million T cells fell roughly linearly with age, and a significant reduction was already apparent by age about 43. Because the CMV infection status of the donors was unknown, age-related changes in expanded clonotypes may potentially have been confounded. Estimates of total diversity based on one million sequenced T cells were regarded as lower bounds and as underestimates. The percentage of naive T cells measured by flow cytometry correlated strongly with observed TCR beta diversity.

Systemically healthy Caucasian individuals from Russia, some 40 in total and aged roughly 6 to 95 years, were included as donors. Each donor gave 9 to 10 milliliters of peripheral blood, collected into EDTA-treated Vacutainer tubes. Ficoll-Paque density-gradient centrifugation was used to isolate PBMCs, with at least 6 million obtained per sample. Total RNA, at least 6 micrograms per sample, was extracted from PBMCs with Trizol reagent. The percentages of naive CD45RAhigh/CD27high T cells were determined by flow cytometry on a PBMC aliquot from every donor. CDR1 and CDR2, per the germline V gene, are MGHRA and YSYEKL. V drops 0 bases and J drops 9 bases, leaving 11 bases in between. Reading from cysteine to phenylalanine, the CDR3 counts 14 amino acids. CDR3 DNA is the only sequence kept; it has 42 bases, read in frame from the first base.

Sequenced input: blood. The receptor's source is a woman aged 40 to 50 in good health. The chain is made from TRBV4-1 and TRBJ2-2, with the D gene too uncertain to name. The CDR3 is CASSQDEISRELFF. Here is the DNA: TGCGCCAGCAGCCAAGATGAGATTTCCCGGGAGCTGTTTTTT.